This TCR beta chain was obtained from a study of graft-versus-host responses after intestinal transplantation. Across the whole study: Anti-thymocyte globulin induction preceded about 3 years of tacrolimus and steroid maintenance in all recipients. Study-wide points: Early post-transplant HvG declines tracked with peak circulating GvH clone levels.

Only in-frame clones appear in the TCRdb table, and some are missing; sequencing was by immunoSEQ multiplex PCR. This repertoire shows about 120,000 clones, roughly 93% found once; its top ten account for around 0.12%. Notes on this clone: The antigen remains unidentified.

The trim removed 5 bases at V and 1 base at J, leaving 1 base unmatched. From germline, CDR1 is MNHNS and CDR2 SASEGT. The CDR3 consists of 13 residues. This specimen consisted of unstimulated CD4+ T cells sorted from spleen or lymph node cells, obtained before intestinal transplant. The rearrangement uses TRBV6-1 and TRBJ1-2; 7 bases fit TRBD1. The receptor was isolated from a human donor who received an intestinal transplant. In nucleotides, the CDR3 is TGTGCCAGCAGTTGGGACAGTAACTATGGCTACACCTTC. Amino acids: CASSWDSNYGYTF.